The clone carrying this TCR beta chain was counted ten times or more. Amplification of TCR beta CDR3 regions was performed using RNA transcripts as template. A set of HTBI primers served as the primers for a first-round RT-PCR of the TCR CDR3. TCRdb re-called the multiplex PCR reads through MiXCR, storing one row per CDR3 protein. The repertoire includes around 720,000 distinct CDR3 sequences, roughly a third of them detected once, and around 30% sits in the top ten. The data stem from a study of T cells in Graves' hyperthyroidism and ophthalmopathy. V dropped 1 base and J dropped 6 bases, with 3 bases sitting between them. The CDR3 is made up of 12 amino acids. The germline CDR1 and CDR2 sequences are SGHDN and FVKESK. Stable Graves' hyperthyroidism denoted no ophthalmopathy progression over 18 months.

This TCR derives from a woman aged 40 to 50 with Graves' hyperthyroidism. The chain employs TRBV14 and TRBJ2-2; D ambiguous. What was sequenced was blood. The CDR3 sequence is CASSQVSGELFF. The CDR3 DNA is TGTGCCAGCAGCCAAGTATCCGGGGAGCTGTTTTTT.